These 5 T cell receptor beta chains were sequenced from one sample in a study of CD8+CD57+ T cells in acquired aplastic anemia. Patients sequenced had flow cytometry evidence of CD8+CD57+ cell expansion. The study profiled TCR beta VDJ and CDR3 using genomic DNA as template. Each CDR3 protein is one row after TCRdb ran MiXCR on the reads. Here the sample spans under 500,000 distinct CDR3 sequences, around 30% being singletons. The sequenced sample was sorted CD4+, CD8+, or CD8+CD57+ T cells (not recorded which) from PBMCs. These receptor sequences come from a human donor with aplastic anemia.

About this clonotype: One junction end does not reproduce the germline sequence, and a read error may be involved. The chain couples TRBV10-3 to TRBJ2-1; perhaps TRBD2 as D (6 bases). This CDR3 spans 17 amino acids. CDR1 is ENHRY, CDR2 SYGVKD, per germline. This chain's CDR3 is CASSYSGMAVGGNEQFF. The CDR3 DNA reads TGTGCCAGCAGTTACTCGGGAATGGCGGTGGGGGGCAATGAGCAGTTCTTC.

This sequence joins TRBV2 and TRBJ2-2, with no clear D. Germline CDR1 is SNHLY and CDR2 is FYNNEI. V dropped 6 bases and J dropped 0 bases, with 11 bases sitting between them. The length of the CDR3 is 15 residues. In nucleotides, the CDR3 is TGTGCCAGCAGCTTAACACTCGCGAACACCGGGGAGCTGTTTTTT. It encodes CASSLTLANTGELFF.

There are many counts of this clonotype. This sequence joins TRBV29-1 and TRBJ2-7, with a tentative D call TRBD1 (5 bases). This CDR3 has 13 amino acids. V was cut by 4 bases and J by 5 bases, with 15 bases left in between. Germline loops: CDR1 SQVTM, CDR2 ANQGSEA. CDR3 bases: TGCAGCGTTGCGGCAAGCCAGGGCCACGAGCAGTACTTC. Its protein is CSVAASQGHEQYF.

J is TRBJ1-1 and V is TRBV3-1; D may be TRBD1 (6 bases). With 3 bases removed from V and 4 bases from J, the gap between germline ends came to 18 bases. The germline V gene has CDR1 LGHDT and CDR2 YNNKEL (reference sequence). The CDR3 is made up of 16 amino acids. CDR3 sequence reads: CASSHWGQGMGTEAFF. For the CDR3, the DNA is TGTGCCAGCAGCCATTGGGGTCAGGGGATGGGCACTGAAGCTTTCTTT.

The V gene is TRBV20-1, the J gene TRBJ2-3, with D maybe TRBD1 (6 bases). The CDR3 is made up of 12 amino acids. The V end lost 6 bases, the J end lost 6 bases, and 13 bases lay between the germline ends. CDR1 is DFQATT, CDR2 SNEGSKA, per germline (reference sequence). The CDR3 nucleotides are TGCAGTGCGACGACAGGCTCGGATACGCAGTATTTT. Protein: CSATTGSDTQYF.